This entry describes one T cell receptor beta chain. No antigen is known for it. Some clones are missing from TCRdb's copy, which holds only in-frame ones; the method was immunoSEQ multiplex PCR. Of some 200,000 clones listed, about four fifths are singletons. The source of the sample is a study of cytotoxic CD8 clonotypes in ibrutinib-treated CLL. The study's findings and limits: Before falling back toward baseline at progression, clonality had risen at the time of ibrutinib response.

V lost 5 bases to trimming and J lost 4 bases; unmatched junction nucleotides: 7. The germline V gene encodes CDR1 MNHEY and CDR2 SVGAGI. CDR3 length: 14 residues. The sequencing here drew on PBMCs, taken after 12 months of ibrutinib treatment. The source is a human donor with chronic lymphocytic leukemia. The rearrangement uses TRBV6-5 and TRBJ1-2; 7 bases are shared with TRBD1. The chain's CDR3 is CASSPPGGGYGYTF. Written as DNA, the CDR3 is TGTGCCAGCAGTCCGCCAGGGGGGGGCTATGGCTACACCTTC.